The 17 T cell receptor beta chains listed next were all sequenced from one sample in a study of cytotoxic CD8 clonotypes in ibrutinib-treated CLL. Using immunoSEQ multiplex PCR, the repertoire was profiled, and TCRdb retains in-frame clones only, with some absent. The table has tens of thousands of clones, roughly 50% seen once; the top ten hold 30% to 35%. The starting material was PBMCs, obtained after 12 months of ibrutinib treatment. Source of these receptors: a human donor with chronic lymphocytic leukemia.

This chain links TRBV27 with TRBJ2-7, with a possible D match to TRBD2 (6 bases). V was clipped by 6 bases and J by 0 bases, with 15 bases between them. Germline CDR1 is MNHEY and CDR2 is SMNVEV (reference sequence). This CDR3 contains 15 residues. The CDR3 region is CASSPTSKSSYEQYF. Written as DNA, the CDR3 is TGTGCCAGCAGCCCAACTAGCAAAAGCTCCTACGAGCAGTACTTC.

The chain recombines TRBV5-4 with TRBJ2-5, with D unresolved. Germline lookup yields CDR1 SGHNT and CDR2 YYREEE (reference sequence). Trimming cost V 1 base and J 0 bases, with 13 bases left between them. The CDR3 has 16 residues. In DNA, the CDR3 is TGTGCCAGCAGCTTGTTAACGTCTCACAACCAAGAGACCCAGTACTTC. It specifies CASSLLTSHNQETQYF.

CDR3 nucleotide sequence: TGTGCCAGCAGTGCGGTGGGAAGTAGGTACGAGCAGTACTTC. It specifies CASSAVGSRYEQYF. V gene TRBV2 combines with J gene TRBJ2-7; D remains unclear. The CDR3 has 14 residues. Germline-derived CDR1 and CDR2 are SNHLY and FYNNEI. The V gene lost 4 bases and the J gene lost 4 bases, with 14 bases spanning the gap.

V usage is TRBV6-1 and J usage is TRBJ2-1; D possibly corresponds to TRBD2 (6 bases). CDR1 and CDR2 (germline): MNHNS, SASEGT. Trimming shortened V by 6 bases and J by 4 bases, and 10 bases separated the two germline ends. The CDR3 runs 13 residues. The CDR3 sequence is CASRTSPYNEQFF. The CDR3 DNA follows: TGTGCCAGCAGAACTAGCCCGTACAATGAGCAGTTCTTC.

This chain uses TRBV5-6 with TRBJ1-3; D might be TRBD1 (5 bases). V lost 2 bases and J lost 1, with 16 bases in between. Germline CDR1 is SGHDT and CDR2 is YYEEEE. The CDR3 sequence is 17 residues long. CDR3 bases: TGTGCCAGCAGCTTATTCAGGGTTGTAACTTCTGGAAACACCATATATTTT. This gives the protein CASSLFRVVTSGNTIYF.

The chain is built from TRBV11-2 and TRBJ2-1; D is unresolved. Germline V gene lookup returns CDR1 SGHAT and CDR2 FQNNGV. This CDR3 is 12 amino acids long. V lost 2 bases, J lost 7 bases, and 6 bases lay in between. DNA of the CDR3: TGTGCCAGCAGCTTAACCCTAAATGAGCAGTTCTTC. Protein product: CASSLTLNEQFF.

The chain employs TRBV7-8 and TRBJ2-6; no reliable D call. This CDR3 contains 17 residues. From germline, CDR1 is SGHVS and CDR2 FQNEAQ. V shed 5 bases and J shed 2 bases, with 16 bases lying between them. Here the CDR3 DNA reads TGTGCCAGCAGCCCCTCCTCTCATGTTGCTGGGGCCAACGTCCTGACTTTC. It is translated as CASSPSSHVAGANVLTF.

This chain uses TRBV27 with TRBJ1-2; TRBD1 matches at 7 bases. This CDR3 comprises 13 residues. Germline V CDR1 and CDR2: MNHEY, SMNVEV (reference sequence). J lost 9 bases, V lost 5 bases, and 9 bases had no gene match. The CDR3 loop reads CASSPPGQQSYTF. The CDR3 nucleotides are TGTGCCAGCAGTCCTCCGGGACAGCAAAGCTACACCTTC.

This chain joins TRBV29-1 and TRBJ2-2, with 10 bases that match TRBD1. Germline lookup yields CDR1 SQVTM and CDR2 ANQGSEA. This CDR3 has 17 residues. The J segment lost 5 bases and the V segment lost 1 base, leaving 10 bases of the junction unmatched. CDR3 sequence reads: CSVEGERDRGRTGELFF. DNA of the CDR3: TGCAGCGTTGAAGGGGAAAGGGACAGGGGACGGACCGGGGAGCTGTTTTTT.

The chain recombines TRBV6-1 with TRBJ1-5; D is perhaps TRBD1 (5 bases). The CDR3 spans 15 residues. V gave up 3 bases and J gave up 6 bases, with 15 bases separating them. Germline CDR1 is MNHNS and CDR2 is SASEGT. The CDR3 here is CASSDTRPGTQPQHF. As DNA, the CDR3 is TGTGCCAGCAGTGATACTAGACCGGGGACTCAGCCCCAGCATTTT.

This rearrangement joins TRBV5-1 to TRBJ2-6, with D uncertain. V was shortened by 0 bases and J by 0 bases, with 7 bases between the two germline ends. The CDR3 has 16 residues. The V gene's germline CDR1 is SGHRS and CDR2 YFSETQ. The CDR3, as DNA: TGCGCCAGCAGCTTGGGGGAAAGCTCTGGGGCCAACGTCCTGACTTTC. This sequence encodes CASSLGESSGANVLTF.

Only a few counts were recorded for this clone. V usage is TRBV5-1 and J usage is TRBJ2-5; 9 nucleotides agree with TRBD2. Germline loops: CDR1 SGHRS, CDR2 YFSETQ. This CDR3 is built from 17 residues. Trimming removed 0 bases from V and 2 bases from J; junction bases left unmatched: 8. This chain's CDR3 is CASSLVWQRGEQETQYF. The CDR3 DNA reads as TGCGCCAGCAGCTTGGTTTGGCAGCGGGGGGAACAAGAGACCCAGTACTTC.

This chain connects TRBV5-6 to TRBJ2-1, with 11 bases matching TRBD2. The CDR3 consists of 15 residues. Germline lookup yields CDR1 SGHDT and CDR2 YYEEEE. V was clipped by 4 bases and J by 9 bases; unmatched bases: 9. The CDR3 nucleotides are TGTGCCAGCAGCGGCGTACTAGCGGGAGAGAGTGAGCAGTTCTTC. Translation: CASSGVLAGESEQFF.

With regard to this clone: Other nucleotide sequences in the sample specify the same CDR3. The rearrangement uses TRBV20-1 and TRBJ2-5; 7 bases match TRBD2. The CDR3 contains 11 residues. Germline V lookup: CDR1 DFQATT, CDR2 SNEGSKA (reference sequence). The CDR3 nucleotides are TGCAGGGGGATAGCGGGAGAGACCCAGTACTTC. Its protein is CRGIAGETQYF.

In DNA form, the CDR3 reads TGTGCCAGCAGCCAAGTCGCGGGATATGGCTACACCTTC. Translated, it gives CASSQVAGYGYTF. The chain couples TRBV14 to TRBJ1-2; D is undetermined. Per the germline V gene, CDR1 is SGHDN and CDR2 is FVKESK. The V and J ends lost 1 base and 5 bases respectively, with 8 bases between them. The CDR3 loop spans 13 amino acids.

V is TRBV9 and J is TRBJ1-2; D remains ambiguous. Germline V gives CDR1 SGDLS, CDR2 YYNGEE. The CDR3 sequence is 16 residues long. The V gene lost 0 bases and the J gene lost 5 bases, with 17 bases spanning the gap. In DNA form, the CDR3 reads TGTGCCAGCAGCGTAGAAGTAACTTTGAATGGATATGGCTACACCTTC. Encoded protein: CASSVEVTLNGYGYTF.

This clone was seen a few times. The V and J genes are TRBV28 and TRBJ2-1; TRBD2 agrees at 7 bases. CDR1 and CDR2 from the germline V gene are MDHEN and SYDVKM. V shed 4 bases and J 10 bases; nucleotides not matched to a gene: 4. There are 12 residues in the CDR3. The DNA for the CDR3 is TGTGCCAGCAGTTCACTAGCGCGAGAGCAGTTCTTC. It specifies CASSSLAREQFF.